This T cell receptor beta chain derives from a study of T-cell reconstitution after alpha-beta-depleted transplantation in children. Findings of the study overall: Where alpha-beta T cells came from about two months after transplant was reportedly several hundred expanded graft clones. Among T cells one year after transplant, newly produced cells accounted for most counts and diversity. Certain patients had high TCRbeta diversity at day 60, and it came from recipient T cells and thymic progenitors that survived.

Preparing the TCRbeta library involved the use of unique molecular identifiers. TCRdb re-called the PCR reads through MiXCR, storing one row per CDR3 protein. The sample has more than 200,000 distinct CDR3 sequences, under 30% seen once. Germline CDR1 reads LGHNA; CDR2 reads YNFKEQ. With V trimmed by 6 bases and J by 7 bases, 14 bases remained unmatched. The CDR3 extends over 15 amino acids. As to this clonotype: Its specificity is unknown.

This material consisted of PBMCs, mostly from graft donor cells, taken 360 days after TCRalphabeta/CD19-depleted stem cell transplant. The sequence came from a female patient aged 2-9 years who had a stem cell transplant for congenital amegakaryocytic thrombocytopenia, so the T cells may come from the graft donor. The chain joins TRBV4-2 to TRBJ1-1; 7 bases line up with TRBD1. The CDR3 DNA reads TGTGCCAGCAGAGAATACGGGACAGTCAATATTGAAGCTTTCTTT. Amino acid sequence: CASREYGTVNIEAFF.